The table lists the clone carrying this T cell receptor beta chain with a few counts. Authors' processing steps: Amplification from reference gene primers served as the basis for estimated nucleated cell counts. Measured with immunoSEQ multiplex PCR; TCRdb has only the in-frame clones, and not every one. V, J and clone size are taken as reported in that table, and D and trimming were inferred from the DNA itself. The table has more than 20,000 clones, roughly 73% seen once. These data originate in a study of blood T cell repertoires in COVID-19. About the study: Italy, Spain and the United States were the sources of the convalescent and acute COVID-19 samples. PBMCs, B-cell-depleted T cells, or T cells provided the cDNA or gDNA that made up the material.

The V end was cut by 6 bases, the J end by 0 bases, with 9 bases between. The CDR3 spans 15 residues. The V gene's germline CDR1 is MNHEY and CDR2 SMNVEV (reference sequence). The V call is TRBV27, the J call TRBJ2-6; D not resolved. The sequence was obtained from a human donor in a cohort sampled during active or convalescent COVID-19. The sequenced material came from peripheral blood. The CDR3 loop is CASSETSSGANVLTF. In nucleotides, the CDR3 is TGTGCCAGCAGCGAGACAAGCTCTGGGGCCAACGTCCTGACTTTC.